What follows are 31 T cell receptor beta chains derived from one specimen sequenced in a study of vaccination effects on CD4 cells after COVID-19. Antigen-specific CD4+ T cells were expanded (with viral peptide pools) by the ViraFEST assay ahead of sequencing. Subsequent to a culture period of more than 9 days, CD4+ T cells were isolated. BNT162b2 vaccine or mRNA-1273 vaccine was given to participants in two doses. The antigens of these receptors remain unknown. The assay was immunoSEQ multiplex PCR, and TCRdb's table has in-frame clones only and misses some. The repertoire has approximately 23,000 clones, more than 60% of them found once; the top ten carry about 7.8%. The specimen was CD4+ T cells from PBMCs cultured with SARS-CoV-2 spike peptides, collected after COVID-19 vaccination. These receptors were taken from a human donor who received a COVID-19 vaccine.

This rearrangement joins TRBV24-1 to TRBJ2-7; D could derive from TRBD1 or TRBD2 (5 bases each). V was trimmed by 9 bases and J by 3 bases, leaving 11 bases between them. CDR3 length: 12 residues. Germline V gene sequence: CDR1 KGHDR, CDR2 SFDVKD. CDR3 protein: CATPWDGYEQYF. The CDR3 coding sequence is TGTGCCACCCCGTGGGACGGCTACGAGCAGTACTTC.

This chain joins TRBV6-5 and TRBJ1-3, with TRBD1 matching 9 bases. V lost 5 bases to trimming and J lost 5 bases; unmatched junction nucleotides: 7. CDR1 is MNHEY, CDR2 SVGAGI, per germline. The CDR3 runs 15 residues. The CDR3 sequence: CASSPLTGGRNTIYF. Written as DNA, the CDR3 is TGTGCCAGCAGTCCCTTGACAGGGGGGCGAAACACCATATATTTT.

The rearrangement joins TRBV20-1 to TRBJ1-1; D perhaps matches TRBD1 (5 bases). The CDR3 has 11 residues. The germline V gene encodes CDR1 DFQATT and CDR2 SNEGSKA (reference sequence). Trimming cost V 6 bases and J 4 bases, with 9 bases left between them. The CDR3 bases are TGCAGTGCCCAGGGCGGCACTGAAGCTTTCTTT. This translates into CSAQGGTEAFF.

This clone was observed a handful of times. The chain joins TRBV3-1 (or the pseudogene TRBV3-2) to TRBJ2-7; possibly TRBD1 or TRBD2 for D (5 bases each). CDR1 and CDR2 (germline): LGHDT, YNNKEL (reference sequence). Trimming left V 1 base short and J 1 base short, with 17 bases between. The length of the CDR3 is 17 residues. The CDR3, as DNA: TGTGCCAGCAGCCAAGGGGCCTCGGGGCATAGATCCTACGAGCAGTACTTC. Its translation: CASSQGASGHRSYEQYF.

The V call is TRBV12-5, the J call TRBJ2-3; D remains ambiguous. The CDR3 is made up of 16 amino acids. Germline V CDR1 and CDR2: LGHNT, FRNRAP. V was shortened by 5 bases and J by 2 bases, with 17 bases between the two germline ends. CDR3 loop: CASGKGGGTYTDTQYF. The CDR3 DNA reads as TGTGCTAGTGGTAAGGGTGGCGGAACCTACACAGATACGCAGTATTTT.

DNA for the CDR3: TGCGCCAGCAGCTTGGTTGGGGGCACTGGAAACACCATATATTTT. Its translation is CASSLVGGTGNTIYF. The chain links TRBV5-1 to TRBJ1-3; a possible D gene is TRBD1 (6 bases). Germline V gene data show CDR1 as SGHRS and CDR2 as YFSETQ. Trimming left V 0 bases short and J 2 bases short, with 9 bases between. This CDR3 comprises 15 residues.

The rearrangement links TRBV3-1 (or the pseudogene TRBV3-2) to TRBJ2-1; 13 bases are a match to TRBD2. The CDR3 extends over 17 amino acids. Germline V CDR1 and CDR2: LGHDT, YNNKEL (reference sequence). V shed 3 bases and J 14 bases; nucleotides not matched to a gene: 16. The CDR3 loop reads CASSHPPGLAGALEEFF. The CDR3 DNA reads TGTGCCAGCAGCCACCCCCCTGGACTAGCGGGGGCTCTCGAGGAGTTCTTC.

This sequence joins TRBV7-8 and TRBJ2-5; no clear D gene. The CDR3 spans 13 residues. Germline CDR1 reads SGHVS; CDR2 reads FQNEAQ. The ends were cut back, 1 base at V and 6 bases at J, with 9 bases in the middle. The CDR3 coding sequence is TGTGCCAGCAGCTTAGAGTACTTCCAGACCCAGTACTTC. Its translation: CASSLEYFQTQYF.

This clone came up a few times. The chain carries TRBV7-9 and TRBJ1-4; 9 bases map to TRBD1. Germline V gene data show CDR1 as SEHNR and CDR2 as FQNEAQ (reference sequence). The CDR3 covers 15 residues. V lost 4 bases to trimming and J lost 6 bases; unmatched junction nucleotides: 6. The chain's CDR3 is CASSSTGGFYEKLFF. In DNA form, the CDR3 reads TGTGCCAGCAGCTCCACAGGGGGCTTTTATGAAAAACTGTTTTTT.

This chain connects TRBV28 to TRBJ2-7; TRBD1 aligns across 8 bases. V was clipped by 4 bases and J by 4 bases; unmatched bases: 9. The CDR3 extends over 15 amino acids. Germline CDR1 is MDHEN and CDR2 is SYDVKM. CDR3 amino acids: CASSSPYRGDYEQYF. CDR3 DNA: TGTGCCAGCAGTTCCCCCTACAGGGGGGATTACGAGCAGTACTTC.

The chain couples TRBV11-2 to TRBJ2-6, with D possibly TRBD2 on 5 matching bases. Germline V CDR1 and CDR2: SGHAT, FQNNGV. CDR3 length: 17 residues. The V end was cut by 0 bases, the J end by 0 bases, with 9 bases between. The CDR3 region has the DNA TGTGCCAGCAGCTTAGATCGCGGGTTCTCTGGGGCCAACGTCCTGACTTTC. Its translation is CASSLDRGFSGANVLTF.

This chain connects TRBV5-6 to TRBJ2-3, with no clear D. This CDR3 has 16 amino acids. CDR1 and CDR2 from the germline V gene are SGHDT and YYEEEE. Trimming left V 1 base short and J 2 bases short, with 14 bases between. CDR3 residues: CASSLLGQTNTDTQYF. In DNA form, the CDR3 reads TGTGCCAGCAGCTTGTTAGGTCAAACAAACACAGATACGCAGTATTTT.

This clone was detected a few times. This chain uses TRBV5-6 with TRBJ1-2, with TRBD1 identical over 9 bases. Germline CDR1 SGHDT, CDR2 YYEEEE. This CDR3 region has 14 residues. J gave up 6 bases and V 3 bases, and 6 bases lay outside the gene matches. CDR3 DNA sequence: TGTGCCAGCAGCTGGGGACAGGGCTTTGATGGCTACACCTTC. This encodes CASSWGQGFDGYTF.

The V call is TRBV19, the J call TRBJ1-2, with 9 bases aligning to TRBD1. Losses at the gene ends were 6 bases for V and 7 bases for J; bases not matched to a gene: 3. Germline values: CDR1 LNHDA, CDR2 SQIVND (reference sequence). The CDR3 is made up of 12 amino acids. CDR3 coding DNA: TGTGCCAGTAGGGGACAGGGCCGTGGCTACACCTTC. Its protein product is CASRGQGRGYTF.

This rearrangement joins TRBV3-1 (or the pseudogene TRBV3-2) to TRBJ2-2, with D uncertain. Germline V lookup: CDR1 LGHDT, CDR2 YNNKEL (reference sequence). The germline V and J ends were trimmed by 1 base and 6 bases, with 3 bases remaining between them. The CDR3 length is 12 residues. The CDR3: CASSQGPGELFF. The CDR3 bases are TGTGCCAGCAGCCAAGGCCCCGGGGAGCTGTTTTTT.

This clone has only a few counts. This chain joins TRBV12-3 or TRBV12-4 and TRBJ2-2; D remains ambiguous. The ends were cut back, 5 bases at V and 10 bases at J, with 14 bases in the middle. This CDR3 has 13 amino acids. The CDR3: CASSTTPSLELFF. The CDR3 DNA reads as TGTGCCAGCAGTACCACGCCCAGCCTGGAGCTGTTTTTT.

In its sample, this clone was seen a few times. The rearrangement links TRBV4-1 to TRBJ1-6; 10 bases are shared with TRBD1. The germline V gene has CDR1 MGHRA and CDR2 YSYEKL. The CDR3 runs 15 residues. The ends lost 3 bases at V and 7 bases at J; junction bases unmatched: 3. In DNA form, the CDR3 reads TGCGCCAGCAGCCAGGACAGGGGGACCAATTCACCCCTCCACTTT. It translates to CASSQDRGTNSPLHF.

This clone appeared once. CDR3 loop: CASSLELGGYGYTF. CDR3 DNA: TGTGCCAGCAGCTTGGAGTTGGGAGGCTATGGCTACACCTTC. The chain has TRBV7-2 and TRBJ1-2; no clear D. The CDR3 is 14 amino acids. Deletions cut 3 bases from V and 4 bases from J, with 12 bases between. Germline CDR1 is SGHTA and CDR2 is FQGNSA.

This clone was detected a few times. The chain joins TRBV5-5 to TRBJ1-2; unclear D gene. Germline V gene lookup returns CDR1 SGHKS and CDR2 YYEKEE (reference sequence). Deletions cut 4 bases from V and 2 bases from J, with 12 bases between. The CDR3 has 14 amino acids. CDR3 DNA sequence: TGTGCCAGCAGCCCCGGTAGAGCCAACTATGGCTACACCTTC. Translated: CASSPGRANYGYTF.

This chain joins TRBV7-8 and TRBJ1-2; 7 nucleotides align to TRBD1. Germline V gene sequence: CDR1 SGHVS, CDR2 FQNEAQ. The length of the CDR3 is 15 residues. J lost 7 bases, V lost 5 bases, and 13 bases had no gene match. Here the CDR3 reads CASSTYRDSDFGYTF. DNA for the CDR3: TGTGCCAGCAGCACATACCGGGACAGTGACTTTGGCTACACCTTC.

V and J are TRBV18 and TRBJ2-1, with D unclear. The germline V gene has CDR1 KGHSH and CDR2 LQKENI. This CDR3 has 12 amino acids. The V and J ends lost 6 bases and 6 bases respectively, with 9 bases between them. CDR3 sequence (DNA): TGTGCCAGCTCGCGTGTTAGCAATGAGCAGTTCTTC. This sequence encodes CASSRVSNEQFF.

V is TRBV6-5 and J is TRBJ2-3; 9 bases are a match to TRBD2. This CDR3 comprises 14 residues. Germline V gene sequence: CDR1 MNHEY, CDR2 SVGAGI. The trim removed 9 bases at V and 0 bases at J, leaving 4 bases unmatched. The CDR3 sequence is CASQTSGSTDTQYF. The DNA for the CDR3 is TGTGCCAGTCAGACTAGCGGTAGCACAGATACGCAGTATTTT.

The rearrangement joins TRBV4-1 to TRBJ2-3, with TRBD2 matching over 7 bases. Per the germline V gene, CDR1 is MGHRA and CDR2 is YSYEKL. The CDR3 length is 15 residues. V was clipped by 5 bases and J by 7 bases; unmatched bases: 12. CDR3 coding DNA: TGCGCCAGCAGCGAAAGCGGACTAGATCGAAATACGCAGTATTTT. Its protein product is CASSESGLDRNTQYF.

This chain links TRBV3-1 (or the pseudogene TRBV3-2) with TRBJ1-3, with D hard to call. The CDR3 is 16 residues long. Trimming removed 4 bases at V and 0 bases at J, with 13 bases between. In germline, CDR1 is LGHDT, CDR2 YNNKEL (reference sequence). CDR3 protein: CASSRFGMSSGNTIYF. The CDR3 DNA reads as TGTGCCAGCAGCCGTTTCGGGATGAGCTCTGGAAACACCATATATTTT.

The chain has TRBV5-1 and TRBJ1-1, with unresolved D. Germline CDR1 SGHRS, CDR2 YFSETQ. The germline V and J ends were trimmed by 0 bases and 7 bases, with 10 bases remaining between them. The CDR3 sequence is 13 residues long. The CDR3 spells CASSLEMTGEAFF. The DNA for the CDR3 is TGCGCCAGCAGCTTGGAAATGACGGGTGAAGCTTTCTTT.

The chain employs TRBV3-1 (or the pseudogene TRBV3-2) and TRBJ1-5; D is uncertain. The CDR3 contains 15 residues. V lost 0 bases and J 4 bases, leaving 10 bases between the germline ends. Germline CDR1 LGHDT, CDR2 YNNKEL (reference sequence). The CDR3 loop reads CASSQDMGRNQPQHF. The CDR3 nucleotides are TGTGCCAGCAGCCAAGATATGGGGAGAAATCAGCCCCAGCATTTT.

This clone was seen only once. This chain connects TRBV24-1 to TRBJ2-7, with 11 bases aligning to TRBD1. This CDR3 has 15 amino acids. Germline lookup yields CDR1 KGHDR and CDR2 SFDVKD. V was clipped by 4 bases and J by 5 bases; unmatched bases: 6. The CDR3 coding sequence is TGTGCCACCAGTGAGCGGGACAGGGGGATGGACGAGCAGTACTTC. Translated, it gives CATSERDRGMDEQYF.

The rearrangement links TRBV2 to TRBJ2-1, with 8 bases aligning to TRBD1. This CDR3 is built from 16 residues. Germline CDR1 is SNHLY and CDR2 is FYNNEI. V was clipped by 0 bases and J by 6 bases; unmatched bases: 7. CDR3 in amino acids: CASSEAVGQGSNEQFF. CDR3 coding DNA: TGTGCCAGCAGTGAAGCTGTCGGACAGGGATCCAATGAGCAGTTCTTC.

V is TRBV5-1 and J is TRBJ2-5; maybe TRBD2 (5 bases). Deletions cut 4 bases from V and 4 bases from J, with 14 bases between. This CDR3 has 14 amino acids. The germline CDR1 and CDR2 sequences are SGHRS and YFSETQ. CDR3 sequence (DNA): TGCGCCAGCAGCCCGGGTAGGGAGCGAGAGACCCAGTACTTC. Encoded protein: CASSPGRERETQYF.

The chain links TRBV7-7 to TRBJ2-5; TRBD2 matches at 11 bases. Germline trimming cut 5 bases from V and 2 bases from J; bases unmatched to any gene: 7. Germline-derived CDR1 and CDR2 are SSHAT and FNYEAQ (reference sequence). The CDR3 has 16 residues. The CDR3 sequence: CASSPGLAGDQETQYF. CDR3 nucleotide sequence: TGTGCCAGCAGCCCCGGACTAGCGGGTGATCAAGAGACCCAGTACTTC.

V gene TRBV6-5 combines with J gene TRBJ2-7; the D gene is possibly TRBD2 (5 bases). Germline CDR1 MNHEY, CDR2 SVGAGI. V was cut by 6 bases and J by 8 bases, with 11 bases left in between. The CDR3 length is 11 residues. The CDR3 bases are TGTGCCAGCAGGGCAGGAGGACAGCAGTACTTC. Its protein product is CASRAGGQQYF.